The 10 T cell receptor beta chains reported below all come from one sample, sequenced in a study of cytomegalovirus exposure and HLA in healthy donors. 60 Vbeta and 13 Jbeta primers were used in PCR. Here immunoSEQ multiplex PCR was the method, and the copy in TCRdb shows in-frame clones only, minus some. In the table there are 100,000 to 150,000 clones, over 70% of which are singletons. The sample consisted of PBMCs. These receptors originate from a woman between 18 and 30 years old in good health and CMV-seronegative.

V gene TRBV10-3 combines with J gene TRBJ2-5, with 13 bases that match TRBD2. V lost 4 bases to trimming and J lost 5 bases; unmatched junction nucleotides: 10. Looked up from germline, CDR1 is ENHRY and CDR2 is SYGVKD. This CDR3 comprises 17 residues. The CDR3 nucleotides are TGTGCCATCAGTGGAAGAACTAGCGGGAGGGTGAGGGAGACCCAGTACTTC. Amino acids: CAISGRTSGRVRETQYF.

This CDR3 is CASRMGVITEAFF. CDR3 DNA sequence: TGTGCCAGCAGGATGGGCGTGATCACTGAAGCTTTCTTT. J is TRBJ1-1 and V is TRBV27; the D is unclear. Germline V gene lookup returns CDR1 MNHEY and CDR2 SMNVEV (reference sequence). This CDR3 has 13 amino acids. Deletions cut 6 bases from V and 4 bases from J, with 12 bases between.

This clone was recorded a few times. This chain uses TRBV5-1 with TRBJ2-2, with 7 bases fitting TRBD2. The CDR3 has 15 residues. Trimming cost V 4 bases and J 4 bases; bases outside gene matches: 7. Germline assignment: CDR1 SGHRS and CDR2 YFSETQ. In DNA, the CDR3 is TGCGCCAGCAGCCCCGGGGCGGGAGCCACCGGGGAGCTGTTTTTT. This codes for CASSPGAGATGELFF.

CDR3: CASSSRGGADTEAFF. DNA for the CDR3: TGTGCCAGCTCCAGTCGGGGGGGGGCTGACACTGAAGCTTTCTTT. This chain joins TRBV5-4 and TRBJ1-1; tentatively, D is TRBD1 (6 bases). The CDR3 loop spans 15 amino acids. Deletions cut 7 bases from V and 3 bases from J, with 19 bases between. CDR1 is SGHNT, CDR2 YYREEE, per germline (reference sequence).

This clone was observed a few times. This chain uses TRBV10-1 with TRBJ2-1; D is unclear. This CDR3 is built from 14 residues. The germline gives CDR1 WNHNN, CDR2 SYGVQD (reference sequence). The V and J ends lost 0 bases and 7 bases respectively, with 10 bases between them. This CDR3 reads CASSESSPSNEQFF. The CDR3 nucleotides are TGCGCCAGCAGTGAGTCGTCCCCCTCGAATGAGCAGTTCTTC.

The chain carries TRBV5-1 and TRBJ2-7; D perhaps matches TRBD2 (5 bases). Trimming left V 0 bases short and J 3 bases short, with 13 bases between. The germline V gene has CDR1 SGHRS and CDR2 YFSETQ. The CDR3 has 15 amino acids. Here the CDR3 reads CASSLVGSAIYEQYF. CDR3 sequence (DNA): TGCGCCAGCAGCTTGGTAGGTAGCGCCATCTACGAGCAGTACTTC. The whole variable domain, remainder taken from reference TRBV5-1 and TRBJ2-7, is KAGVTQTPRYLIKTRGQQVTLSCSPISGHRSVSWYQQTPGQGLQFLFEYFSETQRNKGNFPGRFSGRQFSNSRSEMNVSTLELGDSALYLCASSLVGSAIYEQYFGPGTRLTVT.

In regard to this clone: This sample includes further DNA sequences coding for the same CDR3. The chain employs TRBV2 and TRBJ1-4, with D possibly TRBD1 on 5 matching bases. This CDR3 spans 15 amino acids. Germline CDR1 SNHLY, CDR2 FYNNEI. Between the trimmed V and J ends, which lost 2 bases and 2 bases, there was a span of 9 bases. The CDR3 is CASSEQGLTNEKLFF. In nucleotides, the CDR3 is TGTGCCAGCAGTGAACAGGGCCTGACTAATGAAAAACTGTTTTTT. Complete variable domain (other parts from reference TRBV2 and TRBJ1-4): EPEVTQTPSHQVTQMGQEVILRCVPISNHLYFYWYRQILGQKVEFLVSFYNNEISEKSEIFDDQFSVERPDGSNFTLKIRSTKLEDSAMYFCASSEQGLTNEKLFFGSGTQLSVL.

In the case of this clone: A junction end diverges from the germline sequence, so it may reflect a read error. The CDR3 DNA is TGTGCCAGCTCACCACCGACAGTCAGGTCCTTCGAGCAGTACTTC. Its translation: CASSPPTVRSFEQYF. The V call is TRBV18, the J call TRBJ2-7; possibly TRBD1 for D (5 bases). This CDR3 comprises 15 residues. Germline CDR1 is KGHSH and CDR2 is LQKENI.

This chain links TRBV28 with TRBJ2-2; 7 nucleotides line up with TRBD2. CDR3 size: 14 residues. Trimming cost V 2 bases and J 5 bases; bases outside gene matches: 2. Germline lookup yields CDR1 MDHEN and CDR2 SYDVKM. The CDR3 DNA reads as TGTGCCAGCAGTTTAGAGGGAGGGACCGGGGAGCTGTTTTTT. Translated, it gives CASSLEGGTGELFF.

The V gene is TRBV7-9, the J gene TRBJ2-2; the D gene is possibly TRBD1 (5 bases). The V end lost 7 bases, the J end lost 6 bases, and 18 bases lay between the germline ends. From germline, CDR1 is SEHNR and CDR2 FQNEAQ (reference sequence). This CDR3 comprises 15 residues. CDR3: CASNPLGRVPGELFF. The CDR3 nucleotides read TGTGCCAGCAACCCTCTAGGCAGGGTCCCCGGGGAGCTGTTTTTT.